These 16 T cell receptor beta chains came from one sample sequenced in a study of T cell repertoires in cytomegalovirus infection. These receptors have no known antigen. One entry per CDR3 protein results from TCRdb running MiXCR on the reads. The sample has 250,000 to 300,000 distinct CDR3 sequences; less than 25% are singletons. This sample comprised cultured PBMCs, obtained from culture after CMV antigen stimulation. These receptors all stem from a human donor in good health (CMV status not recorded). Some clones in this sample may be carry-over from other donors' samples.

This clonotype was counted at least ten times. This rearrangement joins TRBV7-9 to TRBJ1-2, with TRBD1 as a possible D gene (5 bases). The CDR3 contains 12 residues. Trimming shortened V by 8 bases and J by 3 bases, and 10 bases separated the two germline ends. The V gene's germline CDR1 is SEHNR and CDR2 FQNEAQ (reference sequence). DNA of the CDR3: TGTGCCAGCCCGGGGCCTTACTATGGCTACACCTTC. Translation gives CASPGPYYGYTF.

The chain combines TRBV20-1 with TRBJ2-7, with D hard to call. This CDR3 is 14 amino acids long. CDR1 DFQATT and CDR2 SNEGSKA come from the germline V gene (reference sequence). V lost 5 bases, J lost 2 bases, and 16 bases lay in between. CDR3 in DNA: TGCAGTGCTCGATTGACTTCGGCCCCCTACGAGCAGTACTTC. Protein: CSARLTSAPYEQYF.

This clonotype was counted many times. One end of the junction fails to match germline, which may point to a read error. The chain joins TRBV7-9 to TRBJ1-1; 7 nucleotides match TRBD1. The germline gives CDR1 SEHNR, CDR2 FQNEAQ (reference sequence). CDR3 size: 15 residues. This CDR3 is CASSLAGGSNTEAFF. As DNA, the CDR3 is TGTGCCAGCAGTTTAGCAGGGGGGTCGAACACTGAAGCTTTCTTT.

The chain is built from TRBV3-1 and TRBJ1-2; TRBD1 matches at 7 bases. Germline trimming cut 4 bases from V and 6 bases from J; bases unmatched to any gene: 8. Germline values: CDR1 LGHDT, CDR2 YNNKEL (reference sequence). The CDR3 covers 14 residues. The CDR3, as DNA: TGTGCCAGCAGCCGGCCTTCAGGACAGGATGGCTACACCTTC. Its translation is CASSRPSGQDGYTF.

The chain recombines TRBV29-1 with TRBJ1-2; 8 bases match TRBD1. This CDR3 spans 13 amino acids. CDR1 is SQVTM and CDR2 is ANQGSEA in the germline V gene. Trimming took 4 bases from V and 4 from J; bases not matched to a gene: 5. CDR3 nucleotides: TGCAGCGTTGGGAGGACAGGGACCTATGGCTACACCTTC. This sequence encodes CSVGRTGTYGYTF.

This clonotype was counted at least ten times. The genes are TRBV9 and TRBJ1-4; 8 bases fit TRBD1. Germline V gene data show CDR1 as SGDLS and CDR2 as YYNGEE. CDR3 length equals 18 residues. The J segment lost 3 bases and the V segment lost 3 bases, leaving 13 bases of the junction unmatched. As DNA, the CDR3 is TGTGCCAGCAGCGCCTCGGCCGCAGGGGGCGCTTCTAATGAAAAACTGTTTTTT. Its translation: CASSASAAGGASNEKLFF.

This clonotype was seen ten or more times. The chain uses TRBV7-2 and TRBJ2-7, with D perhaps TRBD2 (6 bases). This CDR3 is 14 amino acids long. In germline, CDR1 is SGHTA, CDR2 FQGNSA. Deletions cut 3 bases from V and 2 bases from J, with 11 bases between. CDR3 loop: CASSFLAGTYEQYV. The CDR3 DNA is TGTGCCAGCAGCTTCCTGGCGGGGACCTACGAGCAGTACGTC.

V is TRBV4-3 and J is TRBJ1-2, with D perhaps TRBD1 (6 bases). The V gene's germline CDR1 is LGHNA and CDR2 YSLEER. The ends were cut back, 0 bases at V and 5 bases at J, with 13 bases in the middle. The CDR3 is made up of 15 amino acids. The CDR3 region is CASSQELSQGYGYTF. CDR3 nucleotide sequence: TGCGCCAGCAGCCAAGAGTTATCACAGGGATATGGCTACACCTTC.

This clonotype was seen many times. The chain joins TRBV7-8 to TRBJ2-5, with 13 bases aligning to TRBD2. The CDR3 runs 18 residues. Germline-derived CDR1 and CDR2 are SGHVS and FQNEAQ. The ends lost 4 bases at V and 1 base at J; junction bases unmatched: 9. CDR3 DNA: TGTGCCAGCAGCTCCAATCTCGGACTAGCGGGAGCCCAAGAGACCCAGTACTTC. Translated, it gives CASSSNLGLAGAQETQYF.

This clonotype was observed at least ten times. The rearrangement joins TRBV12-3 or TRBV12-4 to TRBJ2-1; D is ambiguous. The CDR3 length is 12 residues. The V gene lost 1 base and the J gene lost 6 bases, with 4 bases spanning the gap. The CDR3 reads CASSLGPNEQFF. The CDR3 region has the DNA TGTGCCAGCAGTTTAGGGCCCAATGAGCAGTTCTTC.

This clonotype was seen ten or more times. The chain is built from TRBV27 and TRBJ2-1; TRBD2 aligns across 10 bases. This CDR3 comprises 11 residues. Germline-derived CDR1 and CDR2 are MNHEY and SMNVEV (reference sequence). Trimming removed 10 bases from V and 13 bases from J; junction bases left unmatched: 7. The CDR3 is CATFLAGVQFF. CDR3 bases: TGTGCCACTTTCCTAGCGGGAGTCCAGTTCTTC.

The J gene is TRBJ1-1, the V gene TRBV6-6; no firm D call. Per the germline V gene, CDR1 is MNHNY and CDR2 is SVGAGI (reference sequence). The CDR3 consists of 12 residues. Trimming left V 9 bases short and J 0 bases short, with 8 bases between. CDR3 residues: CASGRLNTEAFF. The CDR3 nucleotides are TGTGCCAGTGGACGTCTGAACACTGAAGCTTTCTTT.

The chain combines TRBV2 with TRBJ2-1; TRBD2 matches 10 bases. J lost 3 bases, V lost 6 bases, and 2 bases had no gene match. This CDR3 comprises 14 residues. Germline V gene sequence: CDR1 SNHLY, CDR2 FYNNEI. The CDR3 loop is CASRGLASYNEQFF. The DNA of the CDR3 is TGTGCCAGCAGGGGACTAGCGAGCTACAATGAGCAGTTCTTC.

The V gene is TRBV7-9, the J gene TRBJ2-1, with 7 positions matching TRBD2. The CDR3 covers 16 residues. Losses at the gene ends were 3 bases for V and 7 bases for J; bases not matched to a gene: 12. Germline V gene sequence: CDR1 SEHNR, CDR2 FQNEAQ (reference sequence). In DNA form, the CDR3 reads TGTGCCAGCAGCTTTTTAGGGAGCGGGGTTTTAAATGAGCAGTTCTTC. Translation: CASSFLGSGVLNEQFF.

V usage is TRBV4-1 and J usage is TRBJ2-4; 7 nucleotides align to TRBD2. The germline CDR1 and CDR2 sequences are MGHRA and YSYEKL. This CDR3 has 17 amino acids. The V segment lost 4 bases and the J segment 8 bases; nucleotides outside the gene matches: 17. The CDR3, as DNA: TGCGCCAGCAGCCTCGCTCCAGGACTAGTAGAATCCCACATTCAGTACTTC. Translation: CASSLAPGLVESHIQYF.

The chain is built from TRBV5-3 and TRBJ2-1, with 8 bases fitting TRBD2. TRBV5-3 is reported as an ORF; its role is uncertain. V dropped 0 bases and J dropped 5; count of bases not matched to a gene: 7. There are 16 residues in the CDR3. The CDR3 region has the DNA TGTGCCAGAAGCTTGGACGGGACTAGGATCAACAATGAGCAGTTCTTC. Encoded protein: CARSLDGTRINNEQFF.